The 16 T cell receptor beta chains below all came from one sample that was sequenced in a study of blood T cells in healthy people across ages. Then a second PCR, running about 6 to 12 cycles, was carried out with a sample-barcoded 5' primer and a J-beta primer mix. TCRdb independently ran MiXCR on the 5' RACE reads; one entry per CDR3 protein. The table has a few hundred thousand distinct CDR3 sequences, about 25% seen once; the top ten hold roughly 20%. What was sequenced was blood. All receptors come from a woman in her 70s in good health.

The chain recombines TRBV4-2 with TRBJ1-4; tentative D call: TRBD1 (6 bases). V lost 1 base to trimming and J lost 4 bases, with 13 bases between them. This CDR3 has 16 residues. Germline V gene sequence: CDR1 LGHNA, CDR2 YNFKEQ. The CDR3 reads CASSQGRQAFNEKLFF. The CDR3 bases are TGTGCCAGCAGCCAAGGCCGACAGGCGTTTAATGAAAAACTGTTTTTT.

The chain carries TRBV6-2 or TRBV6-3 and TRBJ2-7; TRBD1 matches 9 bases. CDR3 length: 13 amino acids. The junction had 6 bases not matched to a gene; V was cut back by 8 bases and J by 4 bases. Germline loops: CDR1 MNHEY, CDR2 SVGEGT. Here the CDR3 reads CASGTGNGYEQYF. The DNA for the CDR3 is TGTGCCAGCGGGACAGGGAACGGTTACGAGCAGTACTTC.

Comments on this clonotype: The germline gene is not matched at one end of the junction; a read error may be the cause. J is TRBJ2-1 and V is TRBV6-5, with a weak D call TRBD1 (7 bases). The germline gives CDR1 MNHEY, CDR2 SVGAGI. There are 15 residues in the CDR3. The CDR3 nucleotides read TGTGCCAACAGTTACAGGGGAGGCTTATACAATGAGCAGTTCTTC. It specifies CANSYRGGLYNEQFF.

The chain recombines TRBV10-3 with TRBJ1-2; tentatively, D is TRBD1 (5 bases). V gave up 3 bases and J gave up 6 bases, with 8 bases separating them. Germline assignment: CDR1 ENHRY and CDR2 SYGVKD. The CDR3 contains 12 residues. The CDR3 protein is CAISEAGNGYTF. Written as DNA, the CDR3 is TGTGCCATCAGTGAAGCAGGGAATGGCTACACCTTC.

This clonotype occurred a few times. This chain joins TRBV29-1 and TRBJ2-1; D remains unclear. Deletions cut 7 bases from V and 0 bases from J, with 7 bases between. The CDR3 spans 12 residues. Germline CDR1 reads SQVTM; CDR2 reads ANQGSEA. Here the CDR3 reads CSACSSYNEQFF. The CDR3 DNA reads as TGCAGCGCGTGTAGCTCCTACAATGAGCAGTTCTTC.

CDR3 DNA sequence: TGTGCCAGCAGTTTAGCTGCAGGGTGGTATGGCTACACCTTC. This translates into CASSLAAGWYGYTF. V is TRBV27 and J is TRBJ1-2; a weak D match, TRBD1 (5 bases). Trimming shortened V by 2 bases and J by 5 bases, and 12 bases separated the two germline ends. Germline values: CDR1 MNHEY, CDR2 SMNVEV (reference sequence). This CDR3 contains 14 residues.

This clonotype occurred a few times. The rearrangement joins TRBV7-2 to TRBJ2-1; 15 bases line up with TRBD2. The V and J ends lost 4 bases and 5 bases, in that order; junction bases with no gene match: 9. CDR1 and CDR2 (germline): SGHTA, FQGNSA. The CDR3 has 18 residues. This CDR3 is CASSSPRTSGGVNNEQFF. CDR3 nucleotides: TGTGCCAGCAGCTCCCCGAGGACTAGCGGGGGGGTAAACAATGAGCAGTTCTTC.

Notes on this clonotype: The junction does not match germline at one end; this may be a read error. This sequence joins TRBV29-1 and TRBJ2-3; 7 bases are shared with TRBD1. The CDR3 is 13 residues long. Germline V lookup: CDR1 SQVTM, CDR2 ANQGSEA. The CDR3 bases are TGCAGCGTTAGACAGGGCGGCACAGATGCGCAGTATTTT. Translation gives CSVRQGGTDAQYF.

The chain recombines TRBV12-3 or TRBV12-4 with TRBJ1-1; D unclear. The V and J ends lost 6 bases and 5 bases respectively, with 16 bases between them. This CDR3 is built from 14 residues. The chain's CDR3 is CASSNGAGWTEAFF. CDR3 sequence (DNA): TGTGCCAGCAGCAATGGAGCAGGATGGACTGAAGCTTTCTTT.

The V and J genes are TRBV5-1 and TRBJ2-3; 8 positions match TRBD2. V lost 4 bases to trimming and J lost 3 bases; unmatched junction nucleotides: 7. Per germline, CDR1 SGHRS and CDR2 YFSETQ. The CDR3 extends over 15 amino acids. CDR3 DNA: TGCGCCAGCAGCCTCTTCGGGGGGGCGACAGATACGCAGTATTTT. Amino acids: CASSLFGGATDTQYF.

This clonotype has just a few counts. The chain combines TRBV9 with TRBJ2-3; no clear D gene. Germline CDR1 is SGDLS and CDR2 is YYNGEE. The CDR3 is 17 residues long. V dropped 0 bases and J dropped 0 bases, with 14 bases sitting between them. In DNA, the CDR3 is TGTGCCAGCAGCGTAGGGCCAGCCCCCCGGAGCACAGATACGCAGTATTTT. This gives the protein CASSVGPAPRSTDTQYF.

This clonotype was seen a handful of times. The rearrangement links TRBV7-9 to TRBJ1-4; D possibly corresponds to TRBD1 (5 bases). The CDR3 is 14 amino acids. Germline assignment: CDR1 SEHNR and CDR2 FQNEAQ (reference sequence). The V and J ends lost 5 bases and 4 bases respectively, with 11 bases between them. Here the CDR3 reads CASSLQGGNEKLFF. The DNA of the CDR3 is TGTGCCAGCAGCCTTCAGGGTGGTAATGAAAAACTGTTTTTT.

This clonotype was recorded at least ten times. The chain links TRBV21-1 to TRBJ1-2. TRBV21-1 is a listed pseudogene. The CDR3 spans 16 residues. The CDR3 nucleotides read TGTGCCAGCAGCAAAGTGTTATCGATTCCTAACTATGGCTACACCTTC. Its protein is CASSKVLSIPNYGYTF.

This sequence joins TRBV20-1 and TRBJ1-1, with a tentative D call TRBD1 (6 bases). This CDR3 comprises 16 residues. The V gene lost 0 bases and the J gene lost 1 base, with 15 bases spanning the gap. Germline-derived CDR1 and CDR2 are DFQATT and SNEGSKA (reference sequence). The CDR3 bases are TGCAGTGCTAGAGATGCACAGGGACACTCGAACACTGAAGCTTTCTTT. Translation: CSARDAQGHSNTEAFF.

This clonotype was picked up one time. The junction departs from the called germline gene at one end, perhaps through a read error. V and J are TRBV12-3 or TRBV12-4 and TRBJ1-2, with D perhaps TRBD1 (6 bases). This CDR3 spans 13 amino acids. CDR3 in DNA: TGTGCCAACAGTTTAACGGGGGCGAATGGCTACACCTTC. This gives the protein CANSLTGANGYTF.

This clonotype was detected a few times. This sequence joins TRBV12-3 or TRBV12-4 and TRBJ2-5; 9 bases are a match to TRBD1. The tail of the sequence fits TRBJ2-1 better, so the J call may be wrong. The CDR3 spans 15 residues. In DNA, the CDR3 is TGTGCCAGCAGTTTGGGACAGGGAAAGGGGCATGAGCAGTTCTTC. Encoded protein: CASSLGQGKGHEQFF.